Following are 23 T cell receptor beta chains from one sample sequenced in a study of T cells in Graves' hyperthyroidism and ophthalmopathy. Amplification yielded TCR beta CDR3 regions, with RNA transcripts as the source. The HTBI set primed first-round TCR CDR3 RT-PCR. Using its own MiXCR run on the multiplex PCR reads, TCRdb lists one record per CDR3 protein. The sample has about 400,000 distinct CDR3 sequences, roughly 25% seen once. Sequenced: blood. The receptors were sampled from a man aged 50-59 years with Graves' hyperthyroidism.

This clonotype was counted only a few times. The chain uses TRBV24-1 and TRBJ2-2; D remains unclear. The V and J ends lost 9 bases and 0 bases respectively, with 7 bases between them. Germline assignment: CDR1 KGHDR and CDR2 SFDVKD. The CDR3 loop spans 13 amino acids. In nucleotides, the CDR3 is TGTGCCACCGCGGCCCCGAACACCGGGGAGCTGTTTTTT. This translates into CATAAPNTGELFF.

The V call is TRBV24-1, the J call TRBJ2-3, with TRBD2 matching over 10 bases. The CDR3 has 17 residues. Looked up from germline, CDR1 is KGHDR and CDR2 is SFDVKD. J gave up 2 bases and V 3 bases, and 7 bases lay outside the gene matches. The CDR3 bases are TGTGCCACCAGTGATCCATTTAGCGGGAGGCCCACAGATACGCAGTATTTT. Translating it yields CATSDPFSGRPTDTQYF.

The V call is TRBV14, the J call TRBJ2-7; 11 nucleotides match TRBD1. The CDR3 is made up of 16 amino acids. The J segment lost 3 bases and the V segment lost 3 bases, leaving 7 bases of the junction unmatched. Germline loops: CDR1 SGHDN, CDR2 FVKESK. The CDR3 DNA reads TGTGCCAGCAGCCAGAGAAGCGGGACAGGGGGCTACGAGCAGTACTTC. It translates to CASSQRSGTGGYEQYF.

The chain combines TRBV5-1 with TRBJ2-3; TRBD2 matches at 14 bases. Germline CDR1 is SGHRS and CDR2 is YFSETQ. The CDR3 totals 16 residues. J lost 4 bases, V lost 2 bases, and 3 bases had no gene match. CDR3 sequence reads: CASSFGLAGGSDTQYF. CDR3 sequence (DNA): TGCGCCAGCAGCTTCGGACTAGCGGGAGGTTCAGATACGCAGTATTTT.

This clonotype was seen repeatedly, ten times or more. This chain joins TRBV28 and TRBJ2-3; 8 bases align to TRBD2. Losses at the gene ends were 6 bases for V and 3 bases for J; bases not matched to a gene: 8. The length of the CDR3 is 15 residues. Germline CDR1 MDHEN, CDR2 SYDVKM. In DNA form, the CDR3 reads TGTGCCAGCAGGGGAAGCGGGAGCGGAACAGATACGCAGTATTTT. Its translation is CASRGSGSGTDTQYF.

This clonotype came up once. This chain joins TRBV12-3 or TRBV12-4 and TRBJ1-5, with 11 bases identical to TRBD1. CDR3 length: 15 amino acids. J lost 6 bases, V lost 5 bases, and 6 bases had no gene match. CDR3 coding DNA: TGTGCCAGCAGTAGGACAGGGGGCGGATTTCAGCCCCAGCATTTT. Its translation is CASSRTGGGFQPQHF.

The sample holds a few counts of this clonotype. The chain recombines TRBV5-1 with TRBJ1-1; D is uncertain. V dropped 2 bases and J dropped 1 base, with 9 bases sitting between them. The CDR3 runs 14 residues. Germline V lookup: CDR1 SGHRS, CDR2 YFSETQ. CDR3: CASSFDVGNTEAFF. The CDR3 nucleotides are TGCGCCAGCAGCTTCGACGTGGGGAACACTGAAGCTTTCTTT.

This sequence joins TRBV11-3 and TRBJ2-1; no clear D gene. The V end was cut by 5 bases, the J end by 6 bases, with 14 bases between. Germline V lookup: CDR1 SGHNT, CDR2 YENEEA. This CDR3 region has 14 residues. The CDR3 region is CASSNGGVLNEQFF. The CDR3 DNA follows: TGTGCCAGCAGCAACGGCGGAGTACTCAATGAGCAGTTCTTC.

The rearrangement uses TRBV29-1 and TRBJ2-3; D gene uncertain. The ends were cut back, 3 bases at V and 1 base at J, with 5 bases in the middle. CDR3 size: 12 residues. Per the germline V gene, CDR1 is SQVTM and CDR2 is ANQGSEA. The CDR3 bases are TGCAGCGTTGAGGTGGGCACAGATACGCAGTATTTT. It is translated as CSVEVGTDTQYF.

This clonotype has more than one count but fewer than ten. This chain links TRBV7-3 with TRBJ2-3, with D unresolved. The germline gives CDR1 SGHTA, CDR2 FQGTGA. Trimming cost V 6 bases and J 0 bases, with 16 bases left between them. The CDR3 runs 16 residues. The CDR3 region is CASSSRTSTSTDTQYF. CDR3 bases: TGTGCCAGCAGTTCTCGGACCAGCACCAGCACAGATACGCAGTATTTT.

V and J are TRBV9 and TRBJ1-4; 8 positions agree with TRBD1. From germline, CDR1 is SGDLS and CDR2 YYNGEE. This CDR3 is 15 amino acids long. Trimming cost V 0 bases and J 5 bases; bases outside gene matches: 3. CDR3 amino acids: CASSVADRENEKLFF. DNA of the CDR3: TGTGCCAGCAGCGTAGCGGACAGGGAGAATGAAAAACTGTTTTTT.

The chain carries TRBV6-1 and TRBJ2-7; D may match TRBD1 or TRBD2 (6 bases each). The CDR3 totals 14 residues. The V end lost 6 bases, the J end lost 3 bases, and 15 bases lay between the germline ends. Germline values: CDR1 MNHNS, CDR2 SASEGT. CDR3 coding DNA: TGTGCCAGCAGAAACACAGGGACTCTCTACGAGCAGTACTTC. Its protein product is CASRNTGTLYEQYF.

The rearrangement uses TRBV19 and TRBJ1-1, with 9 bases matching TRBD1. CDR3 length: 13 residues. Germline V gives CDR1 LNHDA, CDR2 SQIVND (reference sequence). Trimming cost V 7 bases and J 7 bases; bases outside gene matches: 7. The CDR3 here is CASTGQGESEAFF. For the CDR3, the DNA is TGTGCCAGTACGGGACAGGGTGAAAGTGAAGCTTTCTTT. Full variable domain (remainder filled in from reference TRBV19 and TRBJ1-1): DGGITQSPKYLFRKEGQNVTLSCEQNLNHDAMYWYRQDPGQGLRLIYYSQIVNDFQKGDIAEGYSVSREKKESFPLTVTSAQKNPTAFYLCASTGQGESEAFFGQGTRLTVV.

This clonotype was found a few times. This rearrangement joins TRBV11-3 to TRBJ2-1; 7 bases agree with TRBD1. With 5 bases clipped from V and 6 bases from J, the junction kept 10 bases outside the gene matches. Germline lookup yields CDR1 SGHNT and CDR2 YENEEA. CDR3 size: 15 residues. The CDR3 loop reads CASSVQGTVFNEQFF. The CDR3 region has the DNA TGTGCCAGCAGCGTACAGGGGACAGTATTCAATGAGCAGTTCTTC.

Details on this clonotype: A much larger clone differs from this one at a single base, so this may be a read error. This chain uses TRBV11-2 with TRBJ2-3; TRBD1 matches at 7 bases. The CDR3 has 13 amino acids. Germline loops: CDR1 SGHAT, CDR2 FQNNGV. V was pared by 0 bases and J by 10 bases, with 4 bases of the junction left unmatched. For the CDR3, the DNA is TGTGCCAGCAGCTTAGACCGGGACAGTGCGCAGTATTTT. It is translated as CASSLDRDSAQYF.

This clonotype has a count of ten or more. The CDR3 sequence: CASSRTHPPQETQYF. CDR3 sequence (DNA): TGTGCCAGCAGCCGGACTCACCCTCCCCAAGAGACCCAGTACTTC. The gene calls are TRBV5-5 and TRBJ2-5; D may be TRBD2 (5 bases). Germline CDR1 reads SGHKS; CDR2 reads YYEKEE (reference sequence). The CDR3 loop spans 15 amino acids. Between the trimmed V and J ends, which lost 4 bases and 1 base, there was a span of 14 bases. Variable domain in full (rest from reference TRBV5-5 and TRBJ2-5): DAGVTQSPTHLIKTRGQQVTLRCSPISGHKSVSWYQQVLGQGPQFIFQYYEKEERGRGNFPDRFSARQFPNYSSELNVNALLLGDSALYLCASSRTHPPQETQYFGPGTRLLVL.

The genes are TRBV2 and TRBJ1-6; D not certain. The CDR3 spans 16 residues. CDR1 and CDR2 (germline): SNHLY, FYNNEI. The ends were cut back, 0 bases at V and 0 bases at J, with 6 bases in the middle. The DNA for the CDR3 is TGTGCCAGCAGTGAAGCGGGGAGCTCCTATAATTCACCCCTCCACTTT. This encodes CASSEAGSSYNSPLHF.

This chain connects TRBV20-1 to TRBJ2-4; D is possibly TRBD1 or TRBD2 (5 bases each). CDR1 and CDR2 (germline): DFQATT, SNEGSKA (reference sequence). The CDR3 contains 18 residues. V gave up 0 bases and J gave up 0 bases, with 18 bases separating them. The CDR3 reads CSARDRTDGDLAKNIQYF. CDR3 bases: TGCAGTGCTAGAGACCGGACGGACGGGGACCTAGCCAAAAACATTCAGTACTTC.

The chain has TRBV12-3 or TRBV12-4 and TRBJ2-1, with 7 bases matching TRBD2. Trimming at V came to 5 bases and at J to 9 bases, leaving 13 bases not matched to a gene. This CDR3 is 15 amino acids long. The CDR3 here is CASSPTSALRGEQFF. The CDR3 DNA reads TGTGCCAGCAGTCCTACTAGCGCCCTAAGGGGTGAGCAGTTCTTC.

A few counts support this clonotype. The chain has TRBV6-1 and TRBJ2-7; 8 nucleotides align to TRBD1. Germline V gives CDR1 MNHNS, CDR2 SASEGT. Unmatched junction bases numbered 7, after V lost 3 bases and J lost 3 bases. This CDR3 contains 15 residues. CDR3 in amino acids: CASSELRTGLYEQYF. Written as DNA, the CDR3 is TGTGCCAGCAGTGAGTTGCGGACAGGGCTCTACGAGCAGTACTTC.

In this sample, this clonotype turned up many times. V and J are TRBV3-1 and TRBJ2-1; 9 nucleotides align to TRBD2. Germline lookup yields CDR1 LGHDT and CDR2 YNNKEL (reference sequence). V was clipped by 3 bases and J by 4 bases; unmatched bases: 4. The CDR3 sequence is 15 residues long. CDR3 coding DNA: TGTGCCAGCAGCCAGATTAGCGGGAGATACAATGAGCAGTTCTTC. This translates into CASSQISGRYNEQFF.

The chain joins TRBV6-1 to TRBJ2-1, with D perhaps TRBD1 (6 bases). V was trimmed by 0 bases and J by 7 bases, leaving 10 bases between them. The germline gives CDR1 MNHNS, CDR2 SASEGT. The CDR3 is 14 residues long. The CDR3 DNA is TGTGCCAGCAGTGAAGCGTGGACAGATAATGAGCAGTTCTTC. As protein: CASSEAWTDNEQFF.

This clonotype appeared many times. CDR3 in DNA: TGTGCCAGCAGCTTAGCTCTAGCGGCGGATACGCAGTATTTT. It specifies CASSLALAADTQYF. V gene TRBV7-2 combines with J gene TRBJ2-3; 7 nucleotides line up with TRBD2. Germline V CDR1 and CDR2: SGHTA, FQGNSA. Losses at the gene ends were 0 bases for V and 6 bases for J; bases not matched to a gene: 3. There are 14 residues in the CDR3.